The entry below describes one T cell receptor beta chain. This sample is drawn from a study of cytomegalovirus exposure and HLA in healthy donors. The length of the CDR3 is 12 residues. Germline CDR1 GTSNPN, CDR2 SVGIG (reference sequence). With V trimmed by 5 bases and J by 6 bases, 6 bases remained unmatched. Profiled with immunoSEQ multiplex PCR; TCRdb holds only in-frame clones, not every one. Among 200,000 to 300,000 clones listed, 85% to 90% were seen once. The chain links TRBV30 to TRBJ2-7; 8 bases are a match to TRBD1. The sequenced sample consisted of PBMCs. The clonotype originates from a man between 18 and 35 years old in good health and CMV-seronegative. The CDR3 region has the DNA TGTGCCTGGCAGGGGGCGCGGTCCGAGCAGTACTTC. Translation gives CAWQGARSEQYF.